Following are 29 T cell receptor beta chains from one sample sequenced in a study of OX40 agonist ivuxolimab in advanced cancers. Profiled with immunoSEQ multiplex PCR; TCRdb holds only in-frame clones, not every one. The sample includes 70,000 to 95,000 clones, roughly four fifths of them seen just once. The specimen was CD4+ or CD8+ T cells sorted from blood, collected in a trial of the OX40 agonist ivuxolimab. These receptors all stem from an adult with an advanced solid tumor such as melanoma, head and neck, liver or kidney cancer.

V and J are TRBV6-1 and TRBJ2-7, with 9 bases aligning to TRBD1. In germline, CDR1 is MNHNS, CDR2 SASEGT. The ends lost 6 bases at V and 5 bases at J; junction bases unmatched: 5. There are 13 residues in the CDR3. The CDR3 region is CASRGTGSDEQYV. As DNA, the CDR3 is TGTGCCAGCAGGGGGACAGGGTCGGACGAGCAGTACGTC.

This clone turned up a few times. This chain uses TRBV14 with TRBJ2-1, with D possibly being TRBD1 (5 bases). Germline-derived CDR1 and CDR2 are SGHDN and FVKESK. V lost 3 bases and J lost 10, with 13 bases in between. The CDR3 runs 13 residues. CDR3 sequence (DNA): TGTGCCAGCAGCCATTCCGGCCAGGGCGAGCAGTTCTTC. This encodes CASSHSGQGEQFF.

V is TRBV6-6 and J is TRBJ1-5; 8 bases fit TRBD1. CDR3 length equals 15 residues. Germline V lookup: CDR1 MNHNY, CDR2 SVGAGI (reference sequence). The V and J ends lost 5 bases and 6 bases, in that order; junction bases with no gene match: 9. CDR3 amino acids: CASSETQGVVQPQHF. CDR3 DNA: TGTGCCAGCAGTGAGACACAGGGGGTGGTTCAGCCCCAGCATTTT.

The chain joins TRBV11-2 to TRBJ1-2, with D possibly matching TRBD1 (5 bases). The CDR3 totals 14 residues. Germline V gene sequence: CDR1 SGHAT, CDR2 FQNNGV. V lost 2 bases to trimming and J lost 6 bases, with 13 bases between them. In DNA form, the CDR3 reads TGTGCCAGCAGCTTAACCTGGCAGGGCGATGGCTACACCTTC. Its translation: CASSLTWQGDGYTF.

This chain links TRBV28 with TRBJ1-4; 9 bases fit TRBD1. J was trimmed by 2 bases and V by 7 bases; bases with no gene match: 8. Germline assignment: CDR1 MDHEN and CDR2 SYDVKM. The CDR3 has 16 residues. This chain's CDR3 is CASINGQGTTNEKLFF. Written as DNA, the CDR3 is TGTGCCAGCATTAATGGACAGGGGACTACTAATGAAAAACTGTTTTTT.

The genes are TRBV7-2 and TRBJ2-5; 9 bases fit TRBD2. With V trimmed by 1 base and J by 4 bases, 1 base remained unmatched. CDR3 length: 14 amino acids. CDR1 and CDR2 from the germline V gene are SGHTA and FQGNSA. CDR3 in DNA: TGTGCCAGCAGCTTAGGCGGGGGGGCAGAGACCCAGTACTTC. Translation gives CASSLGGGAETQYF.

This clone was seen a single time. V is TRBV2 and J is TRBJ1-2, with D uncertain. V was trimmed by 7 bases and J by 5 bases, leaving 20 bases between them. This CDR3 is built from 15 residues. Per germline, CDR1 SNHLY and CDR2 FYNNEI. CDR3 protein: CASTEITDPEYGYTF. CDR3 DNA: TGTGCCAGCACAGAAATTACCGACCCCGAGTATGGCTACACCTTC.

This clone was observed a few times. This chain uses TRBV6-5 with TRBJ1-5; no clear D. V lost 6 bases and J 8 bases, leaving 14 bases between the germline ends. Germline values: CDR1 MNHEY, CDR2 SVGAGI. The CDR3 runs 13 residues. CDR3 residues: CASSLDPGEPQHF. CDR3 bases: TGTGCCAGCAGCCTGGACCCCGGGGAGCCCCAGCATTTT.

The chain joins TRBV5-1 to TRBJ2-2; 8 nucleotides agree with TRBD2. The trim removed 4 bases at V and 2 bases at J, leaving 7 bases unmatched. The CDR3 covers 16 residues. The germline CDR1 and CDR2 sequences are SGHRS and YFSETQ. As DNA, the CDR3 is TGCGCCAGCAGCGGTAAGCGGGAGAGTAACACCGGGGAGCTGTTTTTT. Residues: CASSGKRESNTGELFF.

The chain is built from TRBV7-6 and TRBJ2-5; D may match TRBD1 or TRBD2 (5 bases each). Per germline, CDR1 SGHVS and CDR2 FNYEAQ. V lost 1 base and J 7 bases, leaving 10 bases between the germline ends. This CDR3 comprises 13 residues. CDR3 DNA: TGTGCCAGCAGCTTAGACGTGGGGGTGACCCAGTACTTC. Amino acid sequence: CASSLDVGVTQYF.

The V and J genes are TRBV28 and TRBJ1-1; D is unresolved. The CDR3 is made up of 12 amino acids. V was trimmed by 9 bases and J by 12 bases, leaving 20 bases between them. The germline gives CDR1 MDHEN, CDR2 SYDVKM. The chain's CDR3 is CASMEDVGGSFF. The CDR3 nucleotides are TGTGCCAGTATGGAAGACGTCGGTGGGTCTTTCTTT.

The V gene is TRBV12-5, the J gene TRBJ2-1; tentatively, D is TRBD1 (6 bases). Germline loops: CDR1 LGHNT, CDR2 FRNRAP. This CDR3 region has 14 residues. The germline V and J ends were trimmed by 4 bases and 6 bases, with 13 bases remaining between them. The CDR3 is CASGSNLQGNEQFF. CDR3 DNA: TGTGCTAGTGGTTCTAACCTACAGGGCAATGAGCAGTTCTTC.

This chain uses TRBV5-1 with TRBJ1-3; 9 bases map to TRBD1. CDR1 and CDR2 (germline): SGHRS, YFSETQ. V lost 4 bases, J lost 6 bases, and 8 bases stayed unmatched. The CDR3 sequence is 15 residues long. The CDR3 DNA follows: TGCGCCAGCAGCCGAACAGGGGGCAATTCAAACACCATATATTTT. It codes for CASSRTGGNSNTIYF.

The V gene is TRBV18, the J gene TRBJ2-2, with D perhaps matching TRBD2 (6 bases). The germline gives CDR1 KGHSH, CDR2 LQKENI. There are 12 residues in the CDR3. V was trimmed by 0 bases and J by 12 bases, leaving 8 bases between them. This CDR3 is CASSPPDYKLFF. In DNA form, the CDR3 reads TGTGCCAGCTCACCACCGGACTATAAGCTGTTTTTT. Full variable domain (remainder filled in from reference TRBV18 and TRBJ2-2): NAGVMQNPRHLVRRRGQEARLRCSPMKGHSHVYWYRQLPEEGLKFMVYLQKENIIDESGMPKERFSAEFPKEGPSILRIQQVVRGDSAAYFCASSPPDYKLFFGEGSRLTVL.

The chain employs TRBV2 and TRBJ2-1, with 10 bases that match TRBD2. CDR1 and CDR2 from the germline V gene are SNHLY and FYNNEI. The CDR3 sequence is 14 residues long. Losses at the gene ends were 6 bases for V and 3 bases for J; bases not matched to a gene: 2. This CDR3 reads CASSGLADYNEQFF. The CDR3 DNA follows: TGTGCCAGCAGCGGACTAGCGGACTACAATGAGCAGTTCTTC.

CDR3 DNA sequence: TGTGCCAGCAGCTTAGCGAGGGATGACGGTCAGCCCCAGCATTTT. Amino acid sequence: CASSLARDDGQPQHF. This sequence joins TRBV7-2 and TRBJ1-5; no reliable D call. V gave up 0 bases and J gave up 6 bases, with 12 bases separating them. There are 15 residues in the CDR3. Germline V gene lookup returns CDR1 SGHTA and CDR2 FQGNSA.

CDR3 nucleotide sequence: TGTGCCAGTAGAAGAGGGACAGGAGACTACAATGAGCAGTTCTTC. As protein: CASRRGTGDYNEQFF. The genes are TRBV19 and TRBJ2-1; 8 nucleotides align to TRBD1. Trimming removed 6 bases from V and 3 bases from J; junction bases left unmatched: 7. This CDR3 has 15 residues. Germline V CDR1 and CDR2: LNHDA, SQIVND (reference sequence).

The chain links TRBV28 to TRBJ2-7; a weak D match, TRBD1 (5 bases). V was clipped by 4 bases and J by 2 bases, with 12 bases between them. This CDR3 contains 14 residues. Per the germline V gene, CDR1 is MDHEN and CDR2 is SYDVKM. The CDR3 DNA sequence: TGTGCCAGCAGTTCCCACGACAGCCCCTACGAGCAGTACGTC. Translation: CASSSHDSPYEQYV.

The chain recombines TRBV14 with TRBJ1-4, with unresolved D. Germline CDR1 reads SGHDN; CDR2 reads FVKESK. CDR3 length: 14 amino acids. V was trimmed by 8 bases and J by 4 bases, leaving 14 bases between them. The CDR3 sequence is CASLLVEGNEKLFF. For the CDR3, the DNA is TGTGCCAGCCTTCTAGTTGAGGGTAATGAAAAACTGTTTTTT.

The CDR3 here is CAIRDEANQPQHF. The CDR3 DNA is TGTGCCATCAGGGACGAGGCCAATCAGCCCCAGCATTTT. V is TRBV10-3 and J is TRBJ1-5, with D uncertain. CDR1 and CDR2 (germline): ENHRY, SYGVKD. CDR3 length: 13 residues. The V end was cut by 6 bases, the J end by 3 bases, with 9 bases between.

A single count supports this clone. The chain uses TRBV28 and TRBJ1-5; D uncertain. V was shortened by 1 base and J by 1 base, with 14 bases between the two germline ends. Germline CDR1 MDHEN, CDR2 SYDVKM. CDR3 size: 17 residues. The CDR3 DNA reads TGTGCCAGCAGTTTATTACCGGGAACATACAGCAATCAGCCCCAGCATTTT. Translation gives CASSLLPGTYSNQPQHF.

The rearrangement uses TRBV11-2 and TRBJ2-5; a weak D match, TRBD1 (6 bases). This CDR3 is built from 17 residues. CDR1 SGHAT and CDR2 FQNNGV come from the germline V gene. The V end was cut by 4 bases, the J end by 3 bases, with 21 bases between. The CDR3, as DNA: TGTGCCAGCAGCTCATTGAACAGGGTTTATAGGAAAGAGACCCAGTACTTC. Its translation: CASSSLNRVYRKETQYF.

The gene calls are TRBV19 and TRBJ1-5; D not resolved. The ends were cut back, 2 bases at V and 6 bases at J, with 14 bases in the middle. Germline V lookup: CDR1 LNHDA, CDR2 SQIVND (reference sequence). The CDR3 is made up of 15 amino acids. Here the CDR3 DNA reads TGTGCCAGTAGTATATCACATGGAAACTTTCAGCCCCAGCATTTT. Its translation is CASSISHGNFQPQHF.

The CDR3: CASSPTDLSGANVLTF. The CDR3, as DNA: TGCGCCAGCAGCCCGACAGATCTCTCTGGGGCCAACGTCCTGACTTTC. The chain has TRBV5-1 and TRBJ2-6; possibly TRBD1 for D (5 bases). Looked up from germline, CDR1 is SGHRS and CDR2 is YFSETQ. The CDR3 covers 16 residues. Trimming shortened V by 4 bases and J by 0 bases, and 11 bases separated the two germline ends. The complete variable domain, with remaining parts taken from reference TRBV5-1 and TRBJ2-6, reads KAGVTQTPRYLIKTRGQQVTLSCSPISGHRSVSWYQQTPGQGLQFLFEYFSETQRNKGNFPGRFSGRQFSNSRSEMNVSTLELGDSALYLCASSPTDLSGANVLTFGAGSRLTVL.

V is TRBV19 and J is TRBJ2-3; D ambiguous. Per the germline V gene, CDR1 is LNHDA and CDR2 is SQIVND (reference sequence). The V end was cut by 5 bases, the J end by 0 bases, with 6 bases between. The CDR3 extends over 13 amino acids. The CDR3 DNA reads TGTGCCAGTAGTCGTCCTAGCACAGATACGCAGTATTTT. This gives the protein CASSRPSTDTQYF.

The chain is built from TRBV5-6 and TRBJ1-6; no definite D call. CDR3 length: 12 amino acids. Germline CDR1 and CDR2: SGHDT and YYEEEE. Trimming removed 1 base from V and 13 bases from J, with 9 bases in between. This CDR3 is CASSLLRPPLHF. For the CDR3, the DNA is TGTGCCAGCAGCTTGCTTAGACCCCCCCTCCACTTT.

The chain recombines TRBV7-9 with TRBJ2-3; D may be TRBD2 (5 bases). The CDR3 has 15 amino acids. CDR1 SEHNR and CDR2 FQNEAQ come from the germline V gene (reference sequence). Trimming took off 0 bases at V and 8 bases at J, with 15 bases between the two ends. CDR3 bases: TGTGCCAGCAGCTTAGCGAGACTGGCCGGGGTTACGCAGTATTTT. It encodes CASSLARLAGVTQYF.

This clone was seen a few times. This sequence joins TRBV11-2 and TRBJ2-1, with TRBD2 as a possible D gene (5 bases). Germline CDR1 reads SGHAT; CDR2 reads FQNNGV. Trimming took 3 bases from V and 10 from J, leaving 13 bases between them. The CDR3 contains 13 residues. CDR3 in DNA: TGTGCCAGCAGCTTTCCGGGCGGGCTCGAGCAGTTCTTC. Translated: CASSFPGGLEQFF.

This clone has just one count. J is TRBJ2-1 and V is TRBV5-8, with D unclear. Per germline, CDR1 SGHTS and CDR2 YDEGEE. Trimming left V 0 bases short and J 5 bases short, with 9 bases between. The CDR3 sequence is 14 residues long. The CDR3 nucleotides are TGTGCCAGCAGCTTGGGGTCAGGTAACAATGAGCAGTTCTTC. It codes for CASSLGSGNNEQFF. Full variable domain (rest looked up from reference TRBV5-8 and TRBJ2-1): EAGVTQSPTHLIKTRGQQATLRCSPISGHTSVYWYQQALGLGLQFLLWYDEGEERNRGNFPPRFSGRQFPNYSSELNVNALELEDSALYLCASSLGSGNNEQFFGPGTRLTVL.